This T cell receptor beta chain was identified in a study of monozygotic twins with inflammatory bowel disease. Study-level results: Some repertoire variability may stem from patients' differing immunosuppressive treatments.

CDR1 and CDR2 from the germline V gene are SEHNR and FQNEAQ (reference sequence). This CDR3 region has 12 residues. TCRdb reworked the 5' RACE reads into one entry per CDR3 protein, no DNA. The repertoire shows over 200,000 distinct CDR3 sequences; the top ten hold roughly 7.1%. As for this clonotype: Its target is not known.

This clonotype was sampled from a human donor with ulcerative colitis or Crohn's disease, or a healthy co-twin of an affected twin (not recorded which). The gene calls are TRBV7-9 and TRBJ2-7. The sample consisted of blood. This CDR3 reads CASSFIGFEQYF.